What follows describes a single TCR beta chain. Only one count was recorded for this clone. Its antigen is currently not known. Base qualities were left out, and no much larger clone turns up one base away. This sample stems from a study of cytomegalovirus exposure and HLA in healthy donors (dated by TCRdb to between 2016 and 2019). About the study as a whole: According to an earlier analysis of several hundred of the donors, roughly 180 million T cells yielded roughly 110 million unique TCR beta sequences and roughly 280 Gb of sequence data. HLA typing included class I and class II loci at four-digit resolution. Among approximately 370 genotyped donors of the cohort, an average of roughly 230,000 unique TCR beta nucleotide sequences was sequenced per donor, of which about 19% were non-productive. High-throughput TCR immunosequencing, statistical association of individual TCRs with disease status, and machine learning were combined to predict cytomegalovirus infection status. In addition to the first cohort of roughly 700 subjects, a separate validation cohort of around 110 different subjects was used. Donor age, sex, ethnicity and CMV serostatus were compiled together with the repertoire data. A later analysis re-analyzed previously published TCR beta repertoires from about 600 donors and added high-resolution HLA genotyping to study TCR occurrence patterns. Using immunosequencing, the study profiled T cell repertoires from 666 subjects and related those repertoires to cytomegalovirus serostatus. A handful of DR-DQ haplotypes were handled as single units for association and clustering because linkage in the cohort was strong. The number of typed donors differed by locus: roughly 629-630 for A, B, C, DRB1 and DQB1; 522 for DQA1; about 600 for DPA1; and some 430 for DPB1. The later analysis used no new phenotypic data to find candidate immune exposures, relying instead on TCR beta sequences and their occurrence across donors. In a later genetic analysis, genome-wide SNP genotypes for about 65% of the roughly 670 donors were used, and that subset was treated as a discovery cohort. In an earlier analysis of several hundred of the donors, high-throughput TCR beta sequencing was used to judge whether each TCR beta V gene segment behaved as functional or pseudogenic. All discovery cohort repertoires had been generated on a single sequencing platform. An early release covering about 600 HLA-typed donors comprised 300 to 350 gigabases of sequencing data and around 80 million unique TCR sequences. Of the roughly 430 genotyped donors, 65% to 90% fell in the genetic ancestry cluster associated with self-reported Caucasian donors. The study aimed to test whether signatures of past pathogen exposure could be identified by cataloging public T cell receptors. The paper's findings and limits, for the study overall: In a later genetic analysis, fewer N-insertions in productive TCRs were reported among donors in an Asian-associated ancestry cluster than the roughly 640-donor mean. In both the original and validation cohorts, the classifier was reported to diagnose cytomegalovirus status with high specificity and sensitivity. According to a later analysis, parvovirus B19, influenza, CMV and Epstein-Barr virus appeared linked to several top co-occurrence clusters. Sequencing depth was assumed to be roughly uniform across donors in the presence/absence analyses, though that assumption may not hold. About 17 rarely observed V segments, including chromosome 9 orphons, were excluded from the earlier analysis of almost 600 of the donors because counts were too low. According to the authors, the approach could potentially be generalized to other disease states and immunological phenotypes. A later analysis found that TCR association rates varied across HLA loci, with DRB1 alleles showing the most associated TCRs and HLA-C alleles the fewest. Because HLA typing was unavailable for some donors at each locus, only the typed subset was used in association tests. A further reported finding was that TCR beta sequences accurately predicted the HLA-A and HLA-B alleles for most subjects in the first cohort. When HLA alleles, especially DR and DQ, strongly co-occurred, attributing TCR associations to individual alleles was difficult. Linkage disequilibrium might explain the correlated functional status among segregating V segments, but an unknown experimental factor could not be ruled out. The study listed 164 TCR beta chains as associated with cytomegalovirus. While some public TCRs were present in many individuals, most TCR sequences turned up only very rarely across donors. CMV serostatus was the only immune exposure information available for the cohort. A group of highly shared sequence variants was considered likely to be a technical artifact of the sequencing pipeline. A later genetic analysis associated a missense DCLRE1C variant with V-gene and J-gene trimming of TCR beta chains, and an independent cohort replicated the association. In vitro tests confirmed that three of the cytomegalovirus-associated TCR beta chains recognize cytomegalovirus antigens. In this cohort, only TCR beta chains were sequenced, and detectable features were limited by the absence of alpha or paired-chain data. Compared with equally common non-associated chains, HLA-associated TCR beta chains in a later analysis were more clonally expanded and had lower generation probabilities. An earlier analysis of 450 to 750 of the donors showed that most TCR beta V segments appeared in productive rearrangements either about 87% or about 30% of the time, which broadly matched IMGT annotations. Most CMV-associated TCR beta chains appeared to be HLA-restricted in a later analysis, and the HLA associations seemed to be driven largely by CMV exposure. In a later analysis, 15,000 to 20,000 TCR beta sequences were associated with specific HLA alleles at a false discovery rate of 0.05.

The cohort consisted of 666 healthy bone marrow donors. Cohort members were all nominally healthy when sampled, although unrecorded immune exposures were likely present. The donor was CMV seropositive and was included in the group of about 290 seropositive cohort members. Each donor provided a peripheral blood sample, and peripheral blood mononuclear cells were used for TCR beta sequencing. Genomic DNA was extracted from the blood cell samples with the Qiagen DNeasy Blood Extraction Kit. Library preparation used the immunoSEQ multiplex PCR assay. For the multiplex PCR, a mixture combining 60 forward primers for TCR Vbeta segments and 13 reverse primers for TCR Jbeta segments was used. A multiplex PCR assay on genomic DNA amplified the CDR3 region of rearranged TCR beta genes. The Illumina HiSeq System was used to sequence the amplified TCR beta libraries as 87-base-pair reads. As for how the authors treated the data: Across the 500 to 850 repertoires, a later analysis counted tens of millions of unique TCR beta chains, around 11 million of which were shared by at least two donors. Raw reads were error-corrected and collapsed into unique sequences with a nearest-neighbor algorithm that merged closely related sequences to remove PCR and sequencing errors. V, D and J gene segments were assigned by aligning CDR3 sequences to IMGT reference sequences. For a sequence to be retained, at least a six-nucleotide match to both a V gene segment and a J gene segment was required. A rearrangement was called productive if the CDR3 had no stop codons and remained in frame with V and J, and every other rearrangement was called non-productive. Following IMGT convention, CDR3 was defined as the stretch from the second conserved V-encoded cysteine up to the conserved J-encoded phenylalanine. Sequences without an unambiguous match to a single V gene segment were excluded from the earlier analysis of over 500 of the donors. In an earlier analysis of 450 to 750 of the donors, a V segment was called functional when productive rearrangements were above 56.7%, and segregating when the standard deviation between donors exceeded 5%. A statistical classification framework was built for diagnosing cytomegalovirus status from the catalog of TCR beta chain sequences. In a later analysis, TCR nucleotide sequences were compared against IMGT/GENE-DB human TR gene sequences so that V and J genes could be assigned. A later analysis assigned CDR3 sequences and most-parsimonious VDJ recombination scenarios with the TCRdist pipeline. In a later analysis, each TCR beta chain was defined by its CDR3 amino acid sequence together with its V-gene family, and reads without a unique V-gene family were excluded. A later analysis removed several hundred highly shared, low-generation-probability nucleotide sequences to deal with suspected cross-contamination and a sequencing artifact. A later analysis calculated a clonal expansion index for each public chain from normalized within-repertoire ranks of inferred template counts. Generation probabilities in a later analysis came from a VDJ recombination model fitted to out-of-frame rearrangements, and those results were checked against IGoR. Hypergeometric tests were used in a later analysis to score TCR-TCR, TCR-HLA and TCR-CMV co-occurrence, with a repertoire-size bias correction applied to the TCR pairs. In a later analysis, false discovery rates were estimated by permuting HLA or CMV assignments 20 times. In a later analysis, co-occurring TCRs were grouped with DBSCAN, and TCRdist sequence similarity was added when clustering was performed within HLA-allele-positive subsets. Repertoires with fewer than 30,000 or more than 120,000 public chains were left out of co-occurrence clustering, as were four to six repertoires with anomalous nucleotide sharing. The immuneACCESS repertoire file appears here via TCRdb, limited to in-frame rearrangements. These files lack a portion of the clones; in checked studies, under half of the deficit traces to unresolved V genes, and the cause of the others is not known. V and J calls and clone size are copied from that table; D and trimming were computed from the DNA. This sample is represented by about 200,000 clones; roughly 83% of them were singletons. Approximately 0.39% of the sample goes to the ten largest clones.

This receptor was obtained from a male donor in good health and CMV-seropositive. The specimen sequenced was PBMCs.

In nucleotides, the sequence is TGCGCCAGCAGCTTGGGGCACAGGGGGCGCACTGAAGCTTTCTTT. This codes for CASSLGHRGRTEAFF. The chain links TRBV5-1 with TRBJ1-1; TRBD1 agrees with 9 junctional bases. Looking up the germline V gene yields CDR1 SGHRS and CDR2 YFSETQ. The CDR3 has 15 amino acids, counting the end cysteine and phenylalanine. The kept DNA is CDR3 alone, 45 bases in frame from the first base. Trimming accounts for 0 bases at V and 4 bases at J, while the number of junction bases matched to no gene is 4.